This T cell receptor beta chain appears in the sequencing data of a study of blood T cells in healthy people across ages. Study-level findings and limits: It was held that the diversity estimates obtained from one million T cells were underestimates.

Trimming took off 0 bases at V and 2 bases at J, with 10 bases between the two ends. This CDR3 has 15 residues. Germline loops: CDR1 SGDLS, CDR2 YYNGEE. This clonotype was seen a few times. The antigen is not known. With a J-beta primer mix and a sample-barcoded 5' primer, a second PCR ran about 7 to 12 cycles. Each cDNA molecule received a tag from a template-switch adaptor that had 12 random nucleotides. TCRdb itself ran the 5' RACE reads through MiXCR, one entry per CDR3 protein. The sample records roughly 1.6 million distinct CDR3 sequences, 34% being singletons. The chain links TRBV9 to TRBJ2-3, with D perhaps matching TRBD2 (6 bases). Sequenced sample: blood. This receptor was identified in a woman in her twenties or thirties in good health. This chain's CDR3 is CASSVAGGFTDTQYF. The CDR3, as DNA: TGTGCCAGCAGCGTAGCTGGAGGGTTCACAGATACGCAGTATTTT.